This T cell receptor (beta chain) is drawn from a study of regulatory T cells in long-lasting Graves disease. Broader study findings: Study was limited to peripheral blood, excluding thyroid tissue. Persistent cases favored TRBV28, TRBJ1-2 and TRBJ2-5.

Time point described: newly diagnosed GD, antithyroid drugs for less than 3 months. Generation of the TCR library employed RNA extracted from PBMCs. Construction of the TCR beta libraries employed iRepertoire HTBI primers in conjunction with Arm-PCR of CDR3 regions. Authors' analysis steps: Overall, samples carried 60 to 65 TRBV and 14 TRBJ segments. MiXCR was run by TCRdb on the multiplex PCR reads, yielding one entry per CDR3 protein. TCRdb, not the authors, supplied the V and J calls. The table includes 350,000 to 400,000 distinct CDR3 sequences, about 16% detected once. Concerning this clonotype itself: The antigen is unknown.

CDR3 size: 15 residues. V lost 7 bases, J lost 0 bases, and 14 bases lay in between. Germline CDR1 is MNHEY and CDR2 is SMNVEV (reference sequence). This same sample was also taken into another study, of T cells in Graves' hyperthyroidism and ophthalmopathy. That report notes: Carried out on the TCR CDR3, a first-round RT-PCR used the HTBI primer set.

This receptor was identified in a woman between 18 and 30 years old with Graves disease. The sequencing here drew on peripheral blood mononuclear cells (PBMCs), taken at new diagnosis, from a patient treated with antithyroid drugs. The chain carries TRBV27 and TRBJ2-3; D is ambiguous. CDR3 sequence reads: CASIASLGSTDTQYF. DNA for the CDR3: TGTGCCAGCATCGCGAGCCTGGGGAGCACAGATACGCAGTATTTT.